Listed below are T cell receptor beta chains from one sample, sequenced in a study of blood T cell repertoires in COVID-19. Sequencing used immunoSEQ multiplex PCR; TCRdb keeps in-frame clones, though not all of them. This sample yields around 360,000 clones, of which roughly 86% are seen a single time; roughly 1.9% belongs to the top ten. Sample: PBMCs or T cells enriched from blood (not recorded which). These receptors came from a man aged 40-49 years in a cohort exposed to, infected with or recovered from COVID-19 (not recorded which). Both conserved end residues are part of each CDR3. A D gene is named only where the DNA matches it firmly. Size is stated for part of the rows, as once, few or many counts, or as a class when the clone is expanded.

length	size	V	D	J	CDR3	DNA
13	-	TRBV18	-	TRBJ1-1	CASSTGQNTEAFF	TGTGCCAGCTCAACAGGGCAGAACACTGAAGCTTTCTTT
17	once	TRBV28	TRBD1	TRBJ1-3	CASSLWGTGRVGNTIYF	TGTGCCAGCAGTTTATGGGGGACAGGGAGAGTCGGAAACACCATATATTTT
15	-	TRBV28	TRBD2	TRBJ2-1	CASSLGTSGYNEQFF	TGTGCCAGCAGTTTGGGGACTAGCGGATACAATGAGCAGTTCTTC
18	few	TRBV18	-	TRBJ2-3	CASSPPGLIHGAADTQYF	TGTGCCAGCTCACCACCGGGACTCATTCATGGGGCCGCAGATACGCAGTATTTT
15	-	TRBV5-1	TRBD1	TRBJ1-1	CASGQDPLVNTEAFF	TGCGCCAGCGGACAGGACCCTTTAGTGAACACTGAAGCTTTCTTT
14	-	TRBV4-1	-	TRBJ1-1	CASSRVPGIAEAFF	TGCGCCAGCAGCCGGGTTCCGGGAATCGCTGAAGCTTTCTTT
14	-	TRBV6-2/TRBV6-3	-	TRBJ2-5	CASTPRVFAGTQYF	TGTGCCAGCACCCCTCGAGTTTTCGCAGGGACCCAGTACTTC
16	few	TRBV6-5	TRBD1	TRBJ1-4	CASSSKISPGQEKLFF	TGTGCCAGCAGTTCTAAAATATCCCCGGGACAGGAAAAACTGTTTTTT
17	-	TRBV24-1	TRBD2	TRBJ2-2	CATSDPRTSGSPGELFF	TGTGCCACCAGTGATCCCCGGACTAGCGGGAGCCCCGGGGAGCTGTTTTTT
14	-	TRBV11-2	TRBD2	TRBJ2-1	CASSFLAGGGEQFF	TGTGCCAGCAGCTTCCTAGCGGGGGGCGGGGAGCAGTTCTTC
16	-	TRBV19	TRBD2	TRBJ2-1	CASSTIAGSSYNEQFF	TGTGCCAGTAGTACAATAGCGGGAAGCTCCTACAATGAGCAGTTCTTC
11	-	TRBV18	-	TRBJ1-2	CASTDTDGYTF	TGTGCCAGCACGGACACGGATGGCTACACCTTC
16	-	TRBV19	-	TRBJ1-5	CASSLFAQGSNQPQHF	TGTGCCAGTAGTCTCTTTGCTCAGGGTAGCAATCAGCCCCAGCATTTT
15	once	TRBV18	TRBD2	TRBJ2-7	CASSASTSGAYEQYF	TGTGCCAGCTCCGCGTCGACTAGCGGAGCCTACGAGCAGTACTTC
18	-	TRBV19	TRBD1	TRBJ1-4	CASSISGTGSIRIEKLFF	TGTGCCAGTAGTATATCTGGGACAGGGTCGATCAGAATTGAAAAACTGTTTTTT
13	-	TRBV30	TRBD2	TRBJ2-3	CAWSSGAGRGQYF	TGTGCCTGGAGTTCGGGAGCCGGGAGGGGGCAGTATTTT
20	few	TRBV5-1	-	TRBJ2-4	CASSLGLSGGGTVAKNIQYF	TGCGCCAGCAGCTTGGGGCTTAGTGGTGGCGGGACAGTAGCCAAAAACATTCAGTACTTC
14	-	TRBV5-4	-	TRBJ1-2	CASSLRQDNYGYTF	TGTGCCAGCAGCTTGAGGCAGGATAACTATGGCTACACCTTC
13	-	TRBV28	-	TRBJ1-2	CASSGKGNYGYTF	TGTGCCAGCAGTGGGAAGGGGAACTATGGCTACACCTTC
15	-	TRBV24-1	-	TRBJ2-2	CATSEGQLNTGELFF	TGTGCCACCAGCGAGGGCCAGCTAAACACCGGGGAGCTGTTTTTT
13	once	TRBV5-4	-	TRBJ2-7	CASTETTMDEQYF	TGTGCCAGCACCGAAACGACAATGGACGAGCAGTACTTC
13	-	TRBV2	-	TRBJ1-2	CASSGPGVGGYTF	TGTGCCAGCAGCGGTCCGGGGGTTGGCGGCTACACCTTC
18	-	TRBV18	-	TRBJ2-1	CASSPNRGRTSGYNEQFF	TGTGCCAGCTCACCAAACAGGGGGCGTACTAGCGGATACAATGAGCAGTTCTTC
12	once	TRBV19	-	TRBJ1-5	CASRSLGQSQHF	TGTGCCAGCAGATCCCTAGGCCAGTCCCAGCATTTT
17	-	TRBV5-5	-	TRBJ2-3	CASSLRGTGRTGDTQYF	TGTGCCAGCAGCTTGCGGGGGACGGGAAGGACCGGAGATACGCAGTATTTT
13	-	TRBV18	-	TRBJ2-1	CASSPSRGDEQFF	TGTGCCAGCTCACCCAGCAGGGGAGATGAGCAGTTCTTC
15	few	TRBV5-1	-	TRBJ2-2	CASSLGSMNTGELFF	TGCGCCAGCAGCTTAGGTAGCATGAACACCGGGGAGCTGTTTTTT